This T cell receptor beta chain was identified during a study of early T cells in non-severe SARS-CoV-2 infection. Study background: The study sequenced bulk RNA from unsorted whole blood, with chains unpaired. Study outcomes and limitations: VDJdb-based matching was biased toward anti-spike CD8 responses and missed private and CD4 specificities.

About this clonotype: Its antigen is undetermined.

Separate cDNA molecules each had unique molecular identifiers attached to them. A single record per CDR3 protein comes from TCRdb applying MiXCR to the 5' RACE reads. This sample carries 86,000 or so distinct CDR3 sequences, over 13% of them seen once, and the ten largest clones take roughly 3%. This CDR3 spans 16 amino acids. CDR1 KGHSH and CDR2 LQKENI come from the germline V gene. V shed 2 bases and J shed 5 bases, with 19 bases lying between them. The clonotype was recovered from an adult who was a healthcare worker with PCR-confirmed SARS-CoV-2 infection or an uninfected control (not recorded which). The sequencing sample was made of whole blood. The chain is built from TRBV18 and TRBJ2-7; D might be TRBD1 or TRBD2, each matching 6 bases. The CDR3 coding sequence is TGTGCCAGCTCACCAATCGGAGGGGGAACTCCGAACGAGCAGTACTTC. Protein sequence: CASSPIGGGTPNEQYF.